This is a list of T cell receptor beta chains from one sample in a study of cytomegalovirus exposure and HLA in healthy donors. Libraries were prepared by immunoSEQ multiplex PCR; TCRdb keeps only in-frame clonotypes and omits some of them. Of 25,000 to 30,000 clones listed, roughly 60% were seen once; the top ten hold around two fifths. The sequenced sample consisted of PBMCs. All receptors come from a male donor in good health and CMV-seropositive. Each CDR3 is given with its conserved first and last residue. Each record gives: J gene, V gene, D gene, clone size, CDR3 DNA, CDR3 protein. The D gene is left open where the match is weak. Clone size is shown for a subset of rows, as once, few, many or a class of expanded clone.

J: TRBJ1-4
V: TRBV28
D: -
size: few
DNA: TGTGCCAGCAGTTCACGGAGCGGTGCAACTAATGAAAAACTGTTTTTT
CDR3: CASSSRSGATNEKLFF

J: TRBJ1-5
V: TRBV29-1
D: TRBD1
size: few
DNA: TGCAGCGTCTTGTCGGGACAGGGAAGCAATCAGCCCCAGCATTTT
CDR3: CSVLSGQGSNQPQHF

J: TRBJ1-5
V: TRBV5-6
D: -
size: once
DNA: TGTGCCAGCAGCATGGCGGTTGGCAATCAGCCCCAGCATTTT
CDR3: CASSMAVGNQPQHF

J: TRBJ2-2
V: TRBV28
D: -
size: few
DNA: TGTGCGTCCGGGACACTGGGCACCGGGGAGCTGTTTTTT
CDR3: CASGTLGTGELFF

J: TRBJ2-7
V: TRBV6-1
D: TRBD1
size: few
DNA: TGTGCCAGCAGTGTGGGGACAGATAGCTACGAGCAGTACTTC
CDR3: CASSVGTDSYEQYF

J: TRBJ2-5
V: TRBV6-5
D: -
size: -
DNA: TGTGCCAGCAGTTACTCGCACCGAGGGCGAGAGACCCAGTACTTC
CDR3: CASSYSHRGRETQYF

J: TRBJ2-2
V: TRBV7-7
D: -
size: -
DNA: TGTGCTAGCAGCCGTCAGATCACCGGGGAGCTGTTTTTT
CDR3: CASSRQITGELFF

J: TRBJ2-6
V: TRBV5-1
D: -
size: -
DNA: TGCGCCAGCAGCTTAGGGAGCTCTGGGGCCAACGTCCTGACTTTC
CDR3: CASSLGSSGANVLTF

J: TRBJ1-4
V: TRBV7-4
D: TRBD1
size: -
DNA: TGTGCCAGCAGCCCCCGGACAGGGGGATATGAAAAACTGTTTTTT
CDR3: CASSPRTGGYEKLFF

J: TRBJ1-3
V: TRBV6-1
D: -
size: -
DNA: TGTGCCAGCAGGGGCGGACACACCTCTGGAAACACCATATATTTT
CDR3: CASRGGHTSGNTIYF

J: TRBJ1-2
V: TRBV19
D: TRBD1
size: few
DNA: TGTGCCAGTACCCCCGGGGACAGGGTGAACTATGGCTACACCTTC
CDR3: CASTPGDRVNYGYTF

J: TRBJ1-1
V: TRBV19
D: TRBD1
size: -
DNA: TGTGCCAGTAGTATAGCAGGGACAGGGGGGAACACTGAAGCTTTCTTT
CDR3: CASSIAGTGGNTEAFF

J: TRBJ2-3
V: TRBV5-1
D: -
size: -
DNA: TGCGCCAGCAGCCTACGAGCCAGCACAGATACGCAGTATTTT
CDR3: CASSLRASTDTQYF

J: TRBJ1-1
V: TRBV11-2
D: TRBD1
size: -
DNA: TGTGCCAGCAGCTCGGGACAGTCGGCTTTCTTT
CDR3: CASSSGQSAFF

J: TRBJ1-2
V: TRBV6-5
D: -
size: -
DNA: TGTGCCAGCAGCACAACCGGGATCAGTGGCTACACCTTC
CDR3: CASSTTGISGYTF

J: TRBJ2-1
V: TRBV4-1
D: -
size: few
DNA: TGCGCCAGCAGCCAAGTGTTCTGGGCTGAGCAGTTCTTC
CDR3: CASSQVFWAEQFF

J: TRBJ2-5
V: TRBV30
D: -
size: -
DNA: TGTGCCTGGAGTGGATGGCCAACAGGGAAAGAGACCCAGTACTTC
CDR3: CAWSGWPTGKETQYF

J: TRBJ1-3
V: TRBV7-6
D: -
size: -
DNA: TGTGCCAGCAGCTTAGTTCAACAGGGTGGAAACACCATATATTTT
CDR3: CASSLVQQGGNTIYF

J: TRBJ2-1
V: TRBV25-1
D: TRBD1
size: few
DNA: TGTGCCAGCAGTGAATTTGGGACAGAGTCAAATGAGCAGTTCTTC
CDR3: CASSEFGTESNEQFF

J: TRBJ1-1
V: TRBV7-6
D: -
size: -
DNA: TGTGCCAGCACCGAACAAGAGAACACTGAAGCTTTCTTT
CDR3: CASTEQENTEAFF

J: TRBJ2-1
V: TRBV10-1
D: TRBD2
size: -
DNA: TGCGCCAGCAGCAGCGGGGGGCCACTCGATGAGCAGTTCTTC
CDR3: CASSSGGPLDEQFF

J: TRBJ1-2
V: TRBV5-1
D: TRBD1
size: -
DNA: TGCGCCAGCAGCTTTGATGGCAGGGGGCAGGTTGACTATGGCTACACCTTC
CDR3: CASSFDGRGQVDYGYTF

J: TRBJ1-5
V: TRBV7-9
D: -
size: once
DNA: TGTGCCAGCAGCCCCTCAGGGGCAGGGGTTAGCAATCAGCCCCAGCATTTT
CDR3: CASSPSGAGVSNQPQHF

J: TRBJ1-5
V: TRBV6-5
D: TRBD1
size: few
DNA: TGTGCCAGCGCGCCGGGACAGCTCCTAAATCAGCCCCAGCATTTT
CDR3: CASAPGQLLNQPQHF

J: TRBJ1-5
V: TRBV15
D: -
size: -
DNA: TGTGCCACCAGCCCTAGCCCCGGGGAGCCCCAGCATTTT
CDR3: CATSPSPGEPQHF

J: TRBJ1-2
V: TRBV12-5
D: -
size: -
DNA: TGTGCTAGTGGTTTGGTACCAGATTACTATGGCTACACCTTC
CDR3: CASGLVPDYYGYTF

J: TRBJ2-2
V: TRBV7-6
D: TRBD2
size: medium-sized
DNA: TGTGCCAGCAGCGCGGGACTAGCGGCGAACACCGGGGAGCTGTTTTTT
CDR3: CASSAGLAANTGELFF

J: TRBJ1-2
V: TRBV11-3
D: -
size: -
DNA: TGTGCCAGCAGCGCCTTTCCATCAGGGGATGGGAATGGCTACACCTTC
CDR3: CASSAFPSGDGNGYTF

J: TRBJ1-4
V: TRBV2
D: TRBD1
size: -
DNA: TGTGCCAGCAGTGCGGACAGGGGAAGTGAAAAACTGTTTTTT
CDR3: CASSADRGSEKLFF

J: TRBJ2-3
V: TRBV5-6
D: TRBD2
size: -
DNA: TGTGCCAGCAGCTCAACCCGGGGGCGGGAGGTGACAGATACGCAGTATTTT
CDR3: CASSSTRGREVTDTQYF

J: TRBJ2-5
V: TRBV5-1
D: TRBD1
size: -
DNA: TGCGCCAGCAGCTCAGGAGGGAGCAGGGGGCTATCAGAGACCCAGTACTTC
CDR3: CASSSGGSRGLSETQYF

J: TRBJ2-4
V: TRBV2
D: TRBD2
size: few
DNA: TGTGCCAGCAGTGGGGGGGGTTTTGGCGCCAAAAACATTCAGTACTTC
CDR3: CASSGGGFGAKNIQYF

J: TRBJ2-7
V: TRBV5-6
D: -
size: -
DNA: TGTGCCAGCAGCTTGGAGGTTGTGGCTAGCTACGAGCAGTACTTC
CDR3: CASSLEVVASYEQYF

J: TRBJ1-2
V: TRBV5-1
D: -
size: -
DNA: TGCGCCAGCAGCTTTGAGGTCCCTAACTATGGCTACACCTTC
CDR3: CASSFEVPNYGYTF

J: TRBJ1-5
V: TRBV11-2
D: -
size: -
DNA: TGTGCCAGCAGCCTATCAGGACAGCCCCAGCATTTT
CDR3: CASSLSGQPQHF

J: TRBJ1-1
V: TRBV28
D: -
size: few
DNA: TGTGCCAGCAGATATCCGACAGGAATTGGAGCGAGCACTGAAGCTTTCTTT
CDR3: CASRYPTGIGASTEAFF

J: TRBJ2-1
V: TRBV5-1
D: TRBD2
size: -
DNA: TGCGCCAGCAGGAACGGCGGGAGTCGCGACAATGAGCAGTTCTTC
CDR3: CASRNGGSRDNEQFF

J: TRBJ1-1
V: TRBV6-5
D: -
size: -
DNA: TGTGCCAGCAGTTACTCGTCCGCAGGTATGAACACTGAAGCTTTCTTT
CDR3: CASSYSSAGMNTEAFF

J: TRBJ2-7
V: TRBV6-5
D: TRBD2
size: -
DNA: TGTGCCAGCAGCGTAGGACTAGCCGCCTCCTACGAGCAGTACTTC
CDR3: CASSVGLAASYEQYF

J: TRBJ1-3
V: TRBV7-2
D: -
size: -
DNA: TGTGCCAGCAGCTATCTAGCAGTAAACACCATATATTTT
CDR3: CASSYLAVNTIYF

J: TRBJ2-7
V: TRBV5-1
D: TRBD1
size: -
DNA: TGCGCCAGCAACCCGGGACAGGGGGCGCTGGAGGAGCAGTACTTC
CDR3: CASNPGQGALEEQYF

J: TRBJ1-5
V: TRBV7-2
D: TRBD1
size: few
DNA: TGTGCCAGCAGCCTGGGACAGAATCAGCCCCAGCATTTT
CDR3: CASSLGQNQPQHF

J: TRBJ1-1
V: TRBV4-1
D: TRBD1
size: -
DNA: TGCGCCAGCAGTCACGGACAGGGAGTAACTGAAGCTTTCTTT
CDR3: CASSHGQGVTEAFF

J: TRBJ1-1
V: TRBV5-1
D: TRBD1
size: -
DNA: TGCGCCAGCAGCTTAGCCACAGGGGGCTTATCTGCTTTCTTT
CDR3: CASSLATGGLSAFF

J: TRBJ2-5
V: TRBV7-6
D: TRBD1
size: -
DNA: TGTGCCAGCAGCCCGTCTCCCTCCTACCGGGACAGGGTTAAGGAGACCCAGTACTTC
CDR3: CASSPSPSYRDRVKETQYF

J: TRBJ2-1
V: TRBV28
D: -
size: -
DNA: TGTGCCAGCAGTTTAGACTATGAGCAGTTCTTC
CDR3: CASSLDYEQFF

J: TRBJ1-5
V: TRBV2
D: TRBD1
size: -
DNA: TGTGCCAGCAGTGAAAGGACAGGGCTCAATCAGCCCCAGCATTTT
CDR3: CASSERTGLNQPQHF

J: TRBJ2-2
V: TRBV27
D: TRBD2
size: -
DNA: TGTGCCAGCAGTCCTAGCGGGGGTTACACCGGGGAGCTGTTTTTT
CDR3: CASSPSGGYTGELFF

J: TRBJ2-7
V: TRBV6-1
D: TRBD2
size: -
DNA: TGTGCCAGCAGTGAAGAGGTAGCGGGGGGTATTAGCTCCTACGAGCAGTACTTC
CDR3: CASSEEVAGGISSYEQYF